A selection of T cell receptor beta chains follows, all from one sample in a study of blood T cell repertoires in COVID-19. Using immunoSEQ multiplex PCR, the repertoire was profiled, and TCRdb retains in-frame clones only, with some absent. The data show 320,000 or so clones, about 90% seen once. The source material was PBMCs or T cells enriched from blood (not recorded which). The receptors originated from a woman in her 30s who had recovered from COVID-19. The CDR3 runs from the conserved cysteine through the conserved F or W. D genes are given only for firm matches. Rows give clone size only sometimes, using once, few, many, or a class for an expanded clone.

V gene: TRBV9
CDR3 length: 16
J gene: TRBJ2-1
clone size: -
D gene: -
CDR3 protein: CASSFSLGGSYNEQFF
CDR3 DNA: TGTGCCAGCAGCTTCTCCTTAGGGGGCTCCTACAATGAGCAGTTCTTC

V gene: TRBV29-1
CDR3 length: 13
J gene: TRBJ1-6
clone size: -
D gene: TRBD1
CDR3 protein: CSVQQGDRSPLHF
CDR3 DNA: TGCAGCGTTCAACAGGGGGATCGGTCACCCCTCCACTTT

V gene: TRBV2
CDR3 length: 14
J gene: TRBJ1-2
clone size: once
D gene: TRBD1
CDR3 protein: CASSETGSGYGYTF
CDR3 DNA: TGTGCCAGCAGTGAGACAGGGTCGGGATATGGCTACACCTTC

V gene: TRBV10-1
CDR3 length: 15
J gene: TRBJ2-2
clone size: few
D gene: -
CDR3 protein: CASSETRLGPGELFF
CDR3 DNA: TGCGCCAGCAGTGAGACTAGACTAGGACCAGGGGAGCTGTTTTTT

V gene: TRBV19
CDR3 length: 15
J gene: TRBJ2-1
clone size: -
D gene: -
CDR3 protein: CASNGRGFSYNEQFF
CDR3 DNA: TGTGCCAGTAACGGCCGGGGGTTCTCCTACAATGAGCAGTTCTTC

V gene: TRBV7-6
CDR3 length: 14
J gene: TRBJ2-7
clone size: -
D gene: TRBD1
CDR3 protein: CASSLTGNPYEQYF
CDR3 DNA: TGTGCCAGCAGCCTGACAGGGAACCCCTACGAGCAGTACTTC

V gene: TRBV5-4
CDR3 length: 14
J gene: TRBJ2-3
clone size: -
D gene: -
CDR3 protein: CASSSRLSTDTQYF
CDR3 DNA: TGTGCCAGCAGCTCCCGTTTAAGCACAGATACGCAGTATTTT

V gene: TRBV2
CDR3 length: 15
J gene: TRBJ2-1
clone size: -
D gene: TRBD2
CDR3 protein: CASSPGLALDNEQFF
CDR3 DNA: TGTGCCAGCAGTCCGGGACTAGCGTTAGATAATGAGCAGTTCTTC

V gene: TRBV6-2/TRBV6-3
CDR3 length: 12
J gene: TRBJ1-5
clone size: -
D gene: -
CDR3 protein: CASSPSEQPQHF
CDR3 DNA: TGTGCCAGCAGCCCCAGCGAACAGCCCCAGCATTTT

V gene: TRBV28
CDR3 length: 14
J gene: TRBJ1-2
clone size: -
D gene: -
CDR3 protein: CASSSGGGPYGYTF
CDR3 DNA: TGTGCCAGCAGTTCCGGGGGTGGGCCCTATGGCTACACCTTC

V gene: TRBV5-1
CDR3 length: 16
J gene: TRBJ1-2
clone size: -
D gene: -
CDR3 protein: CASSLLGVSTDYGYTF
CDR3 DNA: TGCGCCAGCAGCTTGCTCGGGGTTAGTACGGACTATGGCTACACCTTC

V gene: TRBV7-2
CDR3 length: 13
J gene: TRBJ1-1
clone size: -
D gene: -
CDR3 protein: CASSLGVPSEAFF
CDR3 DNA: TGTGCCAGCAGCTTAGGCGTGCCGTCTGAAGCTTTCTTT

V gene: TRBV5-1
CDR3 length: 17
J gene: TRBJ1-5
clone size: once
D gene: -
CDR3 protein: CASSSPGSTEINQPQHF
CDR3 DNA: TGCGCCAGCAGCTCGCCGGGGTCGACGGAAATCAATCAGCCCCAGCATTTT

V gene: TRBV5-6
CDR3 length: 15
J gene: TRBJ1-6
clone size: -
D gene: TRBD1
CDR3 protein: CASSFDRGANSPLHF
CDR3 DNA: TGTGCCAGCAGCTTTGACAGGGGGGCTAATTCACCCCTCCACTTT

V gene: TRBV19
CDR3 length: 16
J gene: TRBJ2-2
clone size: few
D gene: -
CDR3 protein: CASSIGGTFTTGELFF
CDR3 DNA: TGTGCCAGTAGTATAGGGGGGACTTTTACCACCGGGGAGCTGTTTTTT

V gene: TRBV7-2
CDR3 length: 17
J gene: TRBJ1-5
clone size: -
D gene: -
CDR3 protein: CASSLRQEEFRDQPQHF
CDR3 DNA: TGTGCCAGCAGCTTAAGGCAGGAGGAATTTCGGGATCAGCCCCAGCATTTT

V gene: TRBV11-3
CDR3 length: 13
J gene: TRBJ2-5
clone size: -
D gene: TRBD2
CDR3 protein: CASSHRTGGTQYF
CDR3 DNA: TGTGCCAGCAGCCACCGCACGGGGGGGACCCAGTACTTC

V gene: TRBV2
CDR3 length: 15
J gene: TRBJ2-5
clone size: -
D gene: TRBD2
CDR3 protein: CASSETSGGSETQYF
CDR3 DNA: TGTGCCAGCTCAGAGACTAGCGGGGGATCAGAGACCCAGTACTTC

V gene: TRBV2
CDR3 length: 13
J gene: TRBJ1-5
clone size: -
D gene: -
CDR3 protein: CASSEDGRGPQHF
CDR3 DNA: TGTGCCAGCAGTGAAGATGGTCGGGGGCCCCAGCATTTT

V gene: TRBV5-4
CDR3 length: 15
J gene: TRBJ1-2
clone size: -
D gene: -
CDR3 protein: CASSLSDVANYGYTF
CDR3 DNA: TGTGCCAGCAGCTTGAGCGACGTAGCTAACTATGGCTACACCTTC

V gene: TRBV19
CDR3 length: 15
J gene: TRBJ2-7
clone size: -
D gene: TRBD2
CDR3 protein: CASSTRLAGSVEQYF
CDR3 DNA: TGTGCCAGTAGTACACGACTAGCGGGATCGGTCGAGCAGTACTTC

V gene: TRBV5-6
CDR3 length: 18
J gene: TRBJ1-6
clone size: -
D gene: -
CDR3 protein: CASSSRQAGDSYNSPLHF
CDR3 DNA: TGTGCCAGCAGCTCCCGACAGGCAGGGGACTCCTATAATTCACCCCTCCACTTT

V gene: TRBV19
CDR3 length: 16
J gene: TRBJ1-5
clone size: once
D gene: TRBD1
CDR3 protein: CASSMIGQGANQPQHF
CDR3 DNA: TGTGCCAGTAGTATGATTGGACAGGGTGCCAATCAGCCCCAGCATTTT

V gene: TRBV30
CDR3 length: 16
J gene: TRBJ1-5
clone size: -
D gene: -
CDR3 protein: CAWSSGSPYSNQPQHF
CDR3 DNA: TGTGCCTGGAGTTCCGGGAGCCCTTATAGCAATCAGCCCCAGCATTTT

V gene: TRBV7-8
CDR3 length: 14
J gene: TRBJ2-1
clone size: -
D gene: TRBD2
CDR3 protein: CASSQRGVDDEQFF
CDR3 DNA: TGTGCCAGCAGCCAGCGGGGGGTTGACGATGAGCAGTTCTTC

V gene: TRBV24-1
CDR3 length: 15
J gene: TRBJ1-2
clone size: -
D gene: -
CDR3 protein: CATSDRRGWDYGYTF
CDR3 DNA: TGTGCCACCAGTGATAGGCGGGGATGGGACTATGGCTACACCTTC

V gene: TRBV5-6
CDR3 length: 19
J gene: TRBJ1-5
clone size: -
D gene: -
CDR3 protein: CASSLIWYTSIYGNQPQHF
CDR3 DNA: TGTGCCAGCAGCTTGATTTGGTACACCTCCATATACGGCAATCAGCCCCAGCATTTT

V gene: TRBV15
CDR3 length: 15
J gene: TRBJ1-5
clone size: few
D gene: -
CDR3 protein: CATSRDWQINQPQHF
CDR3 DNA: TGTGCCACCAGCAGAGATTGGCAGATAAATCAGCCCCAGCATTTT

V gene: TRBV3-1/TRBV3-2
CDR3 length: 17
J gene: TRBJ1-5
clone size: -
D gene: TRBD1
CDR3 protein: CASSQGRPRGRMQPQHF
CDR3 DNA: TGTGCCAGCAGCCAAGGCCGCCCCAGGGGGCGAATGCAGCCCCAGCATTTT

V gene: TRBV2
CDR3 length: 14
J gene: TRBJ1-4
clone size: -
D gene: -
CDR3 protein: CASHRGGEGEKLFF
CDR3 DNA: TGTGCCAGCCACCGGGGGGGGGAGGGTGAAAAACTGTTTTTT

V gene: TRBV5-1
CDR3 length: 17
J gene: TRBJ1-1
clone size: -
D gene: TRBD1
CDR3 protein: CASSLGAQGAMNTEAFF
CDR3 DNA: TGCGCCAGCAGCTTGGGAGCTCAGGGGGCGATGAACACTGAAGCTTTCTTT

V gene: TRBV6-2/TRBV6-3
CDR3 length: 15
J gene: TRBJ1-5
clone size: -
D gene: -
CDR3 protein: CASTPTGLSNQPQHF
CDR3 DNA: TGTGCCAGCACCCCCACAGGGCTGAGCAATCAGCCCCAGCATTTT

V gene: TRBV7-2
CDR3 length: 15
J gene: TRBJ2-1
clone size: once
D gene: TRBD2
CDR3 protein: CASSKGTSPYNEQFF
CDR3 DNA: TGTGCCAGCAGCAAAGGGACTAGCCCCTACAATGAGCAGTTCTTC

V gene: TRBV7-9
CDR3 length: 17
J gene: TRBJ1-6
clone size: -
D gene: -
CDR3 protein: CASSLSWGRIYNSPLHF
CDR3 DNA: TGTGCCAGCAGCTTGTCTTGGGGGCGCATCTATAATTCACCCCTCCACTTT

V gene: TRBV19
CDR3 length: 15
J gene: TRBJ1-4
clone size: -
D gene: TRBD1
CDR3 protein: CASSIGGTGAEKLFF
CDR3 DNA: TGTGCCAGTAGTATTGGGGGAACAGGGGCGGAAAAACTGTTTTTT

V gene: TRBV5-1
CDR3 length: 14
J gene: TRBJ2-3
clone size: -
D gene: -
CDR3 protein: CASSLRTDTDTQYF
CDR3 DNA: TGCGCCAGCAGCCTCCGGACAGACACAGATACGCAGTATTTT

V gene: TRBV3-1/TRBV3-2
CDR3 length: 17
J gene: TRBJ1-2
clone size: few
D gene: -
CDR3 protein: CASSQALRGGKNYGYTF
CDR3 DNA: TGTGCCAGCAGCCAAGCTCTCCGGGGAGGGAAGAACTATGGCTACACCTTC

V gene: TRBV2
CDR3 length: 13
J gene: TRBJ1-2
clone size: -
D gene: -
CDR3 protein: CASNIDSNYGYTF
CDR3 DNA: TGTGCCAGCAACATCGACAGTAACTATGGCTACACCTTC

V gene: TRBV24-1
CDR3 length: 11
J gene: TRBJ2-5
clone size: -
D gene: -
CDR3 protein: CATSTSETQYF
CDR3 DNA: TGTGCCACCAGTACGAGCGAGACCCAGTACTTC

V gene: TRBV12-5
CDR3 length: 16
J gene: TRBJ1-5
clone size: -
D gene: -
CDR3 protein: CASGLVKKRADQPQHF
CDR3 DNA: TGTGCTAGTGGTTTGGTAAAAAAGCGGGCCGATCAGCCCCAGCATTTT

V gene: TRBV2
CDR3 length: 15
J gene: TRBJ2-2
clone size: few
D gene: -
CDR3 protein: CASSEIRGNTGELFF
CDR3 DNA: TGTGCCAGCAGTGAAATCCGGGGGAACACCGGGGAGCTGTTTTTT

V gene: TRBV6-2/TRBV6-3
CDR3 length: 16
J gene: TRBJ2-1
clone size: once
D gene: TRBD1
CDR3 protein: CASSRDRGDPYNEQFF
CDR3 DNA: TGTGCCAGCAGCCGGGACAGGGGGGACCCTTACAATGAGCAGTTCTTC

V gene: TRBV7-9
CDR3 length: 14
J gene: TRBJ2-7
clone size: -
D gene: TRBD1
CDR3 protein: CASRGRDRVGEQYF
CDR3 DNA: TGTGCCAGCAGGGGACGGGACAGGGTAGGCGAGCAGTACTTC

V gene: TRBV27
CDR3 length: 13
J gene: TRBJ1-4
clone size: -
D gene: -
CDR3 protein: CASSQGLWEKLFF
CDR3 DNA: TGTGCCAGCAGCCAGGGGTTGTGGGAAAAACTGTTTTTT